Listed below are T cell receptor beta chains from one sample, sequenced in a study of shared clonotypes between healthy human individuals. Assay: immunoSEQ multiplex PCR; the TCRdb copy retains only in-frame clones and omits some. The sample holds fewer than 2.5 million clones, roughly 93% seen once. The sample taken for sequencing was naive CD4+ T cells from PBMCs. These receptors were obtained from a man aged 18 to 30 in good health. Some clones in this sample may be carry-over from other donors' samples. Each CDR3 is given with its conserved first and last residue. Each record gives: clone size, J gene, D gene, V gene, CDR3 DNA, CDR3 protein. A D gene is named only where the DNA matches it firmly. Rows give clone size only sometimes, using once, few, many, or a class for an expanded clone.

- | TRBJ1-4 | - | TRBV2 | TGTGCCAGCAGTGACGTTACAGGTTCAAATGAAAAACTGTTTTTT | CASSDVTGSNEKLFF
- | TRBJ2-3 | TRBD2 | TRBV9 | TGTGCCAGCAGCCTACTAGCGGGACTAACAGATACGCAGTATTTT | CASSLLAGLTDTQYF
- | TRBJ2-1 | - | TRBV10-2 | TGCGCCAGCAGATTCCCAGCGGCCATCGTCAATGAGCAGTTCTTC | CASRFPAAIVNEQFF
- | TRBJ1-4 | - | TRBV2 | TGTGCCAGCAGTAGAGGCTGGGGTCTAGCTAATGAAAAACTGTTTTTT | CASSRGWGLANEKLFF
- | TRBJ1-6 | - | TRBV6-5 | TGTGCCAGCAGTTACTCGTCTTCCGTCTTAAATTCACCCCTCCACTTT | CASSYSSSVLNSPLHF
- | TRBJ2-5 | - | TRBV6-5 | TGTGCCAGCACTCCGCGAGCGTACCAAGAGACCCAGTACTTC | CASTPRAYQETQYF
- | TRBJ1-2 | - | TRBV7-8 | TGTGCCAGCAGCTTCCCCGGGACCAATAACTATGGCTACACCTTC | CASSFPGTNNYGYTF
- | TRBJ2-7 | - | TRBV11-1 | TGTGCCAGCAGCCCCCAGCGAAGGGGGGTAGACGAGCAGTACTTC | CASSPQRRGVDEQYF
- | TRBJ2-2 | - | TRBV7-6 | TGTGCCAGCAGCTTAGCTGGTGACACCGGGGAGCTGTTTTTT | CASSLAGDTGELFF
- | TRBJ1-1 | TRBD1 | TRBV6-6 | TGTGCCAGCAGTTACGGCGACAGGGCGAACACTGAAGCTTTCTTT | CASSYGDRANTEAFF
- | TRBJ2-7 | - | TRBV28 | TGTGCCAGCGAAGGGAATGAACGGGGCGGCTCCTACGAGCAGTACTTC | CASEGNERGGSYEQYF
- | TRBJ2-1 | TRBD1 | TRBV29-1 | TGCAGCGCTCAGGGGGCCACCTACAATGAGCAGTTCTTC | CSAQGATYNEQFF
- | TRBJ1-1 | - | TRBV18 | TGTGCCAGCTCAGGGTTGAACACTGAAGCTTTCTTT | CASSGLNTEAFF
- | TRBJ1-3 | TRBD1 | TRBV4-3 | TGCGCCAGCAGCCGGGGACAGTTCGACGGGGACACCATATATTTT | CASSRGQFDGDTIYF
- | TRBJ2-1 | - | TRBV5-6 | TGTGCCAGCAGCTTCGGGACTGGGAGCTCCTACAATGAGCAGTTCTTC | CASSFGTGSSYNEQFF
- | TRBJ2-7 | - | TRBV21-1 | TGTGCCAGCAGCACGAACCGAACAGGGAGCGAGCAGTACTTC | CASSTNRTGSEQYF
- | TRBJ2-1 | - | TRBV7-9 | TGTGCCAGCAGCTTAGCGGGAGAAGGCAATGAGCAGTTCTTC | CASSLAGEGNEQFF
- | TRBJ2-6 | - | TRBV11-2 | TGTGCCAGCAGCTTAGTGTGGAGAGGGGCTGGGGCCAACGTCCTGACTTTC | CASSLVWRGAGANVLTF
once | TRBJ1-4 | - | TRBV20-1 | TGCAGTGCCTTTGATAAAAAACTGTTTTTT | CSAFDKKLFF
- | TRBJ2-1 | TRBD1 | TRBV28 | TGTGCCAGCAGTTCGGGGACAGGGGTACCGGAATTCTTCTTC | CASSSGTGVPEFFF
- | TRBJ2-3 | - | TRBV27 | TGTGCCAGCAGTTCCTCACAGGGTGTGAGGCAGTATTTT | CASSSSQGVRQYF
- | TRBJ1-1 | - | TRBV28 | TGTGCCAGCAGTTCCCCCCGGGTGGCTGAAGCTTTCTTT | CASSSPRVAEAFF
- | TRBJ2-3 | TRBD2 | TRBV10-3 | TGTGCCATCAGTGACGTCCTATCTAGCGGGAGGGCCGGGCGTGCAGATACGCAGTATTTT | CAISDVLSSGRAGRADTQYF
- | TRBJ1-1 | TRBD1 | TRBV29-1 | TGCAGCGTGCGGTGGACAGGGCTGAACACTGAAGCTTTCTTT | CSVRWTGLNTEAFF
- | TRBJ1-2 | TRBD1 | TRBV18 | TGTGCCAGCTCACCACCGGGACAGGGCTATGGCTACACCTTC | CASSPPGQGYGYTF
- | TRBJ1-1 | - | TRBV2 | TGTGCCAGCAGTGAGTGGGGGTCTGCGGAATTGAACACTGAAGCTTTCTTT | CASSEWGSAELNTEAFF
- | TRBJ2-3 | TRBD2 | TRBV4-2 | TGTGCCAGCAGCCACCCGGGAGGGGTTGATACGCAGTATTTT | CASSHPGGVDTQYF
- | TRBJ1-4 | TRBD1 | TRBV14 | TGTGCCAGCAGCCAACTGGGGTTAGGACAGGGGAATGAAAAACTGTTTTTT | CASSQLGLGQGNEKLFF
- | TRBJ2-1 | - | TRBV5-1 | TGCGCCAGCAGCTTGGACGGCGTTCGGAATGAGCAGTTCTTC | CASSLDGVRNEQFF
- | TRBJ2-5 | TRBD2 | TRBV7-3 | TGTGCCAGCAGCCCGACTAGCGGGAGGGCGGAGACCCAGTACTTC | CASSPTSGRAETQYF
- | TRBJ1-1 | - | TRBV5-6 | TGTGCCAGCAGCTTGCAATGGGAGAACACTGAAGCTTTCTTT | CASSLQWENTEAFF
- | TRBJ2-1 | - | TRBV12-5 | TGTGCTAGTGGTCTGGGCCCCCCCGGCCCTCCCTACAATGAGCAGTTCTTC | CASGLGPPGPPYNEQFF
- | TRBJ2-1 | TRBD2 | TRBV7-3 | TGTGCCAGCAGCTCGCCGGGACTAGCGGGCTCTAATGAGCAGTTCTTC | CASSSPGLAGSNEQFF
- | TRBJ1-5 | - | TRBV4-1 | TGCGCCAGCAGCCAAGATCCGGGAGGGAATCAGCCCCAGCATTTT | CASSQDPGGNQPQHF
once | TRBJ2-1 | - | TRBV30 | TGTGCCTGGAGGCGAGGCTCCTACAATGAGCAGTTCTTC | CAWRRGSYNEQFF
- | TRBJ1-3 | TRBD1 | TRBV5-4 | TGTGCCAGCAGCCTGGGACAGGGAAACACCATATATTTT | CASSLGQGNTIYF
- | TRBJ2-5 | TRBD2 | TRBV28 | TGTGCCAGCAGTTTGCTGGCTAGCGGGAGCAAAGAGACCCAGTACTTC | CASSLLASGSKETQYF
- | TRBJ1-1 | - | TRBV30 | TGTGCCTGGAGTCCGAGGGGGTTCACTGAAGCTTTCTTT | CAWSPRGFTEAFF
- | TRBJ2-7 | - | TRBV11-2 | TGTGCCAGCAGCTTAGTGGGACTGGCCTACGAGCAGTACTTC | CASSLVGLAYEQYF
- | TRBJ1-5 | - | TRBV27 | TGTGCCAGCAGTCCCTGGGGGGTGGGGCCCCAGCATTTT | CASSPWGVGPQHF
- | TRBJ2-1 | - | TRBV27 | TGTGCCAGCAGTTTAACGGTTAGGGGGTATGAGAATGAGCAGTTCTTC | CASSLTVRGYENEQFF
- | TRBJ2-7 | - | TRBV11-2 | TGTGCCAGCAGCTTCACGACAGATTACGAGCAGTACTTC | CASSFTTDYEQYF
- | TRBJ2-7 | TRBD1 | TRBV15 | TGTGCCACCAGCAGGCCCGGGACAGGGGCCTACGAGCAGTACTTC | CATSRPGTGAYEQYF